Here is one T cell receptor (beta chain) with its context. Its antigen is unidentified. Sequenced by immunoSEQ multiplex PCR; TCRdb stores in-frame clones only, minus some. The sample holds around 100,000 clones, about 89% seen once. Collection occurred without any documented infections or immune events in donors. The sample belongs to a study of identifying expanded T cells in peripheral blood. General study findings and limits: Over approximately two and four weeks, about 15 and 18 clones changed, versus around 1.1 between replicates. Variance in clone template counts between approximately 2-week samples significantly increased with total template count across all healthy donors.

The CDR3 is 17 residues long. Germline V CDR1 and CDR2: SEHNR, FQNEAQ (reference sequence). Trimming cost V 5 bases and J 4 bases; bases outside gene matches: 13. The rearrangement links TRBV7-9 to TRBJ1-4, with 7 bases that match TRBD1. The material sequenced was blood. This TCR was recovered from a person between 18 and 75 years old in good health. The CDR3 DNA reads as TGTGCCAGCAGCCTTCTCCGACAGGGACATTTTAATGAAAAACTGTTTTTT. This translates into CASSLLRQGHFNEKLFF.